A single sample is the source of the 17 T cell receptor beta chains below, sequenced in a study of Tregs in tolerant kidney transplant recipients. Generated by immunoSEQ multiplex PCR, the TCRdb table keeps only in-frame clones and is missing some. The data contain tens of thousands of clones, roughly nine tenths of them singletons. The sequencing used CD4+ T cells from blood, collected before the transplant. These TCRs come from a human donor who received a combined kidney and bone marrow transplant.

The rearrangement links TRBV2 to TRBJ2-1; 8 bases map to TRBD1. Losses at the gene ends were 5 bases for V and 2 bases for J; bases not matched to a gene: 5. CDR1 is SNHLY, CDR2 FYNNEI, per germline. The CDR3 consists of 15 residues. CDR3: CASSIGQGPYNEQFF. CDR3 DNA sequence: TGTGCCAGCAGTATCGGACAGGGACCCTACAATGAGCAGTTCTTC. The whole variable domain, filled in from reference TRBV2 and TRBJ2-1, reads EPEVTQTPSHQVTQMGQEVILRCVPISNHLYFYWYRQILGQKVEFLVSFYNNEISEKSEIFDDQFSVERPDGSNFTLKIRSTKLEDSAMYFCASSIGQGPYNEQFFGPGTRLTVL.

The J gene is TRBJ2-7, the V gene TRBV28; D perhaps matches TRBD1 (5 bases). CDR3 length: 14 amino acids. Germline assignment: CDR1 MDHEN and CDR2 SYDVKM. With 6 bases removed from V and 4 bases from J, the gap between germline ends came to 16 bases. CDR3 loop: CASRRGGLAYEQYF. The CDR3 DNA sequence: TGTGCCAGCAGAAGGGGTGGCTTGGCGTACGAGCAGTACTTC.

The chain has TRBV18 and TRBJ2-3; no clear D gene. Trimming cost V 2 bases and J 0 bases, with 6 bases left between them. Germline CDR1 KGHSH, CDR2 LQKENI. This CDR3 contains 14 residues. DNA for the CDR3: TGTGCCAGCTCACCAGTGAGGAGCACAGATACGCAGTATTTT. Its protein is CASSPVRSTDTQYF.

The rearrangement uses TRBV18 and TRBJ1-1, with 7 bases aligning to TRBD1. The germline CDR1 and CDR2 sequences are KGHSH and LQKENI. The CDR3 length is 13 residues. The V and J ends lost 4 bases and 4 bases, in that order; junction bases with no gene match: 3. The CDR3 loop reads CASSRDSSTEAFF. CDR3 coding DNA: TGTGCCAGCTCACGGGACAGCTCCACTGAAGCTTTCTTT.

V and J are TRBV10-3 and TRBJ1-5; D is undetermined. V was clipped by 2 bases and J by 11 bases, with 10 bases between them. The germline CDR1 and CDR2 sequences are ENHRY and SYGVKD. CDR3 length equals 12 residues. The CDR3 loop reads CAISEGRETQHF. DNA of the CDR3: TGTGCCATCAGTGAGGGTCGGGAGACCCAGCATTTT.

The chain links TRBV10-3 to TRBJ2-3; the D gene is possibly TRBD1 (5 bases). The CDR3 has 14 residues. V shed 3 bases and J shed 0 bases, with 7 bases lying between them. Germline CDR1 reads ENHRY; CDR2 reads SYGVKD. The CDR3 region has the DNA TGTGCCATCAGTGATGACAGTAGCACAGATACGCAGTATTTT. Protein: CAISDDSSTDTQYF.

The CDR3 DNA reads as TGTGCCAGCAGTCCCCAGGGGCGAGGGCAAGAGACCCAGTACTTC. Its protein product is CASSPQGRGQETQYF. The V gene is TRBV27, the J gene TRBJ2-5; perhaps TRBD1 as D (6 bases). Germline CDR1 MNHEY, CDR2 SMNVEV (reference sequence). CDR3 length: 15 residues. V was clipped by 5 bases and J by 2 bases, with 15 bases between them.

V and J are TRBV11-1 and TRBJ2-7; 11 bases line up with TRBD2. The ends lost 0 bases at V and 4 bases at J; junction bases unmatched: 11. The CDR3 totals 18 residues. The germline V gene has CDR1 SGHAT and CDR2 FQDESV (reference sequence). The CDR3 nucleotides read TGTGCCAGCAGCTTAGCGCTGACTAGCGGGAAGACTCGGTACGAGCAGTACTTC. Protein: CASSLALTSGKTRYEQYF.

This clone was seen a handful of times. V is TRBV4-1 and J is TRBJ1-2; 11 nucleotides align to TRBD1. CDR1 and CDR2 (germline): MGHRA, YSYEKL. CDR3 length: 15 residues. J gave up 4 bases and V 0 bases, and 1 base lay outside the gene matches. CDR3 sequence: CASSQDGTGGYGYTF. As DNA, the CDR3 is TGCGCCAGCAGCCAAGATGGGACAGGGGGCTATGGCTACACCTTC.

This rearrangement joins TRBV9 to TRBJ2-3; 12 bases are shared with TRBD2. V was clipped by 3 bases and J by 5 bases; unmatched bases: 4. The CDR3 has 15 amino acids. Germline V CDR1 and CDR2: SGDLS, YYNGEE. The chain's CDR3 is CASSASGRAQDTQYF. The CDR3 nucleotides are TGTGCCAGCAGCGCTAGCGGGAGGGCCCAAGATACGCAGTATTTT.

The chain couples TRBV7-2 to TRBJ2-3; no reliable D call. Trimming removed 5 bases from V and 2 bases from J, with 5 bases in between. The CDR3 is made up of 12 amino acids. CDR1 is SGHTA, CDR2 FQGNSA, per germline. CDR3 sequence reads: CASSPNTDTQYF. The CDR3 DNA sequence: TGTGCCAGCAGCCCTAACACAGATACGCAGTATTTT.

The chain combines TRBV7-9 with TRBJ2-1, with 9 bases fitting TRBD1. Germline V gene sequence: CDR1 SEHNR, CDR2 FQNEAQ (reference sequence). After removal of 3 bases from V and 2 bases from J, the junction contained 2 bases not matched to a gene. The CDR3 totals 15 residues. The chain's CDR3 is CASSLTGGPYNEQFF. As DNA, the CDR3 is TGTGCCAGCAGCTTGACAGGGGGACCCTACAATGAGCAGTTCTTC. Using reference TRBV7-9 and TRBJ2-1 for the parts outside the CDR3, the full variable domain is DTGVSQNPRHKITKRGQNVTFRCDPISEHNRLYWYRQTLGQGPEFLTYFQNEAQLEKSRLLSDRFSAERPKGSFSTLEIQRTEQGDSAMYLCASSLTGGPYNEQFFGPGTRLTVL.

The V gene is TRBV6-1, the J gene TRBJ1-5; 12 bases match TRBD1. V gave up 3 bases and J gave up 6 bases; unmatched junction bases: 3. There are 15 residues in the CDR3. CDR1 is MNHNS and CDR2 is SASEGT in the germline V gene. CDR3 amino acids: CASSEGQGAFQPQHF. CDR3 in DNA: TGTGCCAGCAGTGAGGGACAGGGGGCGTTTCAGCCCCAGCATTTT.

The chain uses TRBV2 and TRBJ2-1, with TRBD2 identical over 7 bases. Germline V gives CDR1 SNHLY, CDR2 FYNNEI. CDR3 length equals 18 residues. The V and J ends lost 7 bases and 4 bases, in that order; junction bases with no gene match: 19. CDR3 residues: CASTWDGGLVRAYNEQFF. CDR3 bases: TGTGCCAGCACCTGGGACGGCGGACTAGTTCGGGCGTACAATGAGCAGTTCTTC.

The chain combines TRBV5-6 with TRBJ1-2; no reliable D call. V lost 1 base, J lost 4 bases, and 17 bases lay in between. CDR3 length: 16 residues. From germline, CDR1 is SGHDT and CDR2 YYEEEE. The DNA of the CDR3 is TGTGCCAGCAGCTTGAGAGGGTCGCTAGTGGGCTATGGCTACACCTTC. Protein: CASSLRGSLVGYGYTF.

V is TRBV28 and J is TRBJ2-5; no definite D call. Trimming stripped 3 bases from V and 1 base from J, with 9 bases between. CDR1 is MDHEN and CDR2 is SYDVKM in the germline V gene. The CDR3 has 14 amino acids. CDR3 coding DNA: TGTGCCAGCAGTTTGCCCAGGCCCCAAGAGACCCAGTACTTC. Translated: CASSLPRPQETQYF. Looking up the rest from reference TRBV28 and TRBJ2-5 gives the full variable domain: DVKVTQSSRYLVKRTGEKVFLECVQDMDHENMFWYRQDPGLGLRLIYFSYDVKMKEKGDIPEGYSVSREKKERFSLILESASTNQTSMYLCASSLPRPQETQYFGPGTRLLVL.

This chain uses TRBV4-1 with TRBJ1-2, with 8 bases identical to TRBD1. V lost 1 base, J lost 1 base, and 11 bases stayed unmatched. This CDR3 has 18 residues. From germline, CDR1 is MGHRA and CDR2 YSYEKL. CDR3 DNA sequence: TGCGCCAGCAGCCAAGGGGTCAGGGGGCCGATACTTAACTATGGCTACACCTTC. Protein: CASSQGVRGPILNYGYTF.